A selection of T cell receptor beta chains follows, all from one sample in a study of blood T cells in healthy people across ages. TCRdb used MiXCR to reprocess the 5' RACE reads, holding one entry per CDR3 protein. The data show hundreds of thousands of distinct CDR3 sequences, with around three fifths seen just once and 20% to 30% held by the top ten. The sequencing input was blood. The receptors stem from a middle-aged man in good health. Both conserved end residues are part of each CDR3. Fields, in order: D gene, clone size, V gene, J gene, CDR3 DNA, CDR3 protein. D genes are given only for firm matches. Size is stated for part of the rows, as once, few or many counts, or as a class when the clone is expanded.

-	-	TRBV29-1	TRBJ1-2	TGCAGCGTTGAATCAGCTTATTATGGCTACACCTTC	CSVESAYYGYTF
-	-	TRBV5-4	TRBJ1-4	TGTGCCAGCAGCATTACGTCTGAAAAACTGTTTTTT	CASSITSEKLFF
-	-	TRBV27	TRBJ1-5	TGTGCCAGCAGTTGGGGAAGGGGCAATCAGCCCCAGCATTTT	CASSWGRGNQPQHF
-	few	TRBV5-1	TRBJ2-5	TGCGCCAGCCGCTTGGGTGGAGAGACCCAGTACTTC	CASRLGGETQYF
-	-	TRBV2	TRBJ1-6	TGTGCCAGCAGTGAAGCGCTTTTTTATAGGGGATCAGTAGGGTCACCCCTCCACTTT	CASSEALFYRGSVGSPLHF
-	-	TRBV6-5	TRBJ1-4	TGTGCCAGCAGTTCCCTGCCTAAAAGAGCGAATGAAAAACTGTTTTTT	CASSSLPKRANEKLFF
-	-	TRBV5-6	TRBJ2-7	TGTGCCAGCAGCACCGACTCCCTCCAAGACCGCTACGAGCAGTACTTC	CASSTDSLQDRYEQYF
TRBD2	-	TRBV24-1	TRBJ2-1	TGTGCCACCAGTGACCGGTCCCGGGGGGAGACCTACAATGAGCAGTTCTTC	CATSDRSRGETYNEQFF
-	few	TRBV24-1	TRBJ2-3	TGTGCCACAGGGACCAGCACAGATACGCAGTATTTT	CATGTSTDTQYF
-	-	TRBV15	TRBJ1-6	TGTGCCACCAGCAGGGAGGGGGATAATTCACCCCTCCACTTT	CATSREGDNSPLHF
TRBD2	once	TRBV15	TRBJ2-1	TGTGCCACCAGCAGACGACCGGGACTAGCGGGACAGCTCGGGTACAATGAGCAGTTCTTC	CATSRRPGLAGQLGYNEQFF
-	-	TRBV5-1	TRBJ2-5	TGCGCCGGCAGCCCGTTCCAAGAGACCCAGTACTTC	CAGSPFQETQYF
TRBD2	-	TRBV7-2	TRBJ2-5	TGTGCCAGCAGCCCCCCGTGGGCGGGAGTCTGGGAGACCCAGTACTTC	CASSPPWAGVWETQYF
TRBD1	few	TRBV4-1	TRBJ2-5	TGCGCCAGCAGCTACCAGGGACAGCAAGAGACCCAGTACTTC	CASSYQGQQETQYF
-	-	TRBV2	TRBJ1-2	TGTGCCAGTAAACAGGGAAACTATGGCTACACCTTC	CASKQGNYGYTF
-	-	TRBV20-1	TRBJ1-2	TGCAGTGCTGTTAGGACAGATCCTAACTATGGCTACACCTTC	CSAVRTDPNYGYTF
TRBD2	-	TRBV15	TRBJ2-1	TGTGCCACCAAAAGACTAGCGAGCAATGAGCAGTTCTTC	CATKRLASNEQFF
-	-	TRBV7-9	TRBJ1-2	TGTGCCAGCAGCACCACAGGGTCGTATGGCTACACCTTC	CASSTTGSYGYTF
-	-	TRBV4-2	TRBJ2-3	TGTGCCAGCAGCCAGTGGATAGGCACAGATACGCAGTATTTT	CASSQWIGTDTQYF
TRBD2	-	TRBV6-5	TRBJ2-1	TGTGCCAGCAAACCGGGTAACGGGGGGAACAATGAGCAGTTCTTC	CASKPGNGGNNEQFF
TRBD1	-	TRBV11-2	TRBJ1-2	TGTGCCAGCAGCTTTACAGGGGGGAACTATGGCTACACCTTC	CASSFTGGNYGYTF
-	many	TRBV29-1	TRBJ2-1	TGCAGCGTTGTTTTCCCCACCAACAATGAGCAGTTCTTC	CSVVFPTNNEQFF
-	-	TRBV18	TRBJ1-2	TGTGCCAGCTCATCGATGGATGGGGTATATGGCTACACCTTC	CASSSMDGVYGYTF
-	-	TRBV28	TRBJ2-1	TGTGCCAGCAGCCCTCTAGAGGGCTCCTACAATGAGCAGTTCTTC	CASSPLEGSYNEQFF
TRBD1	-	TRBV5-1	TRBJ1-2	TGCGCCAGCAGCATAACAGGGGAAGTCCAACATGGCTACACCTTC	CASSITGEVQHGYTF
TRBD2	few	TRBV20-1	TRBJ2-5	TGCAGTGCTAGAGATTTCTCGGGTAGCGGGGGGGCCTTAGTGACCCAGTACTTC	CSARDFSGSGGALVTQYF
-	once	TRBV7-9	TRBJ2-7	TGTGCCAGCAGCTTAGCCCTACTATACGAGCAGTACTTC	CASSLALLYEQYF
-	few	TRBV5-4	TRBJ2-2	TGTGCCAGCAGATCGAACACCGGGGAGCTGTTTTTT	CASRSNTGELFF
-	-	TRBV29-1	TRBJ2-5	TGCAGCGTTGTGTTGGGGGCAGAGACCCAGTACTTC	CSVVLGAETQYF
-	-	TRBV5-4	TRBJ2-3	TGTGCCAGCAGCCAAGATGACGGGGCTGAAGATACGCAGTATTTT	CASSQDDGAEDTQYF
TRBD2	few	TRBV9	TRBJ2-3	TGTGCCAGCGGAATGACTAGCGGGGTCAAAGATACGCAGTATTTT	CASGMTSGVKDTQYF
TRBD2	-	TRBV24-1	TRBJ2-1	TGTGCCACCAGTTTCAGCGGGGGCTCCTACAATGAGCAGTTCTTC	CATSFSGGSYNEQFF
-	-	TRBV6-5	TRBJ1-2	TGTGCCAGCAGTTACCCTACAGGGTCCATCTATGGCTACACCTTC	CASSYPTGSIYGYTF
-	few	TRBV6-5	TRBJ2-5	TGTGCCAGCAGTTCCCAGGCCCAAGAGACCCAGTACTTC	CASSSQAQETQYF
TRBD1	-	TRBV29-1	TRBJ2-7	TGCAGCGCCCAGGGACAGGGGTTCAACGAGCAGTACTTC	CSAQGQGFNEQYF
-	once	TRBV30	TRBJ1-1	TGTGCCTGGAGTTGGACGGAGAACACTGAAGCTTTCTTT	CAWSWTENTEAFF
-	once	TRBV11-2	TRBJ1-3	TGTGCCAGCAGCTCTCCCCAGACACCGGTAAAAAGGGACTCTGGAAACACCATATATTTT	CASSSPQTPVKRDSGNTIYF
-	-	TRBV10-3	TRBJ1-1	TGTGCCATCAGTGAAGAGGGAACTGAAGCTTTCTTT	CAISEEGTEAFF
TRBD2	-	TRBV28	TRBJ2-3	TGTGCCAGCAGTCCCCGGCTAGCGGGGGCCACCACAGATACGCAGTATTTT	CASSPRLAGATTDTQYF
TRBD2	-	TRBV7-9	TRBJ2-2	TGTGCCAGCAGCAGGGGACTAGCGGGGGGAAACACCGGGGAGCTGTTTTTT	CASSRGLAGGNTGELFF
-	few	TRBV20-1	TRBJ2-2	TGCAGTGCTAGAGAGAGATCCAACACCGGGGAGCTGTTTTTT	CSARERSNTGELFF
-	-	TRBV6-1	TRBJ1-5	TGTGCCAGCAGTGAAGAAGGTTTTGGCAATCAGCCCCAGCATTTT	CASSEEGFGNQPQHF
TRBD2	-	TRBV7-3	TRBJ2-1	TGTGCCAGCAGCTCACCACTAGCGGGAGGCGACAATGAGCAGTTCTTC	CASSSPLAGGDNEQFF
-	-	TRBV20-1	TRBJ1-6	TGTAGTGCTAGAGGCCGCGATCGTTCGAGGTATAATTCACCCCTCCACTTT	CSARGRDRSRYNSPLHF
TRBD2	-	TRBV7-3	TRBJ2-2	TGTGCCAGCAGCTTAGGAAGCACTAGCGGGACCGGGGAGCTGTTTTTT	CASSLGSTSGTGELFF
TRBD2	-	TRBV14	TRBJ2-1	TGTGCCAGCAGCCAAGGCACTAGCGGGAACTCCTACAATGAGCAGTTCTTC	CASSQGTSGNSYNEQFF
-	-	TRBV12-5	TRBJ2-4	TGTGCTAGTGGTTTGGTACCTTCGATATCGGATTCCAAAAACATTCAGTACTTC	CASGLVPSISDSKNIQYF
-	-	TRBV12-3/TRBV12-4	TRBJ1-2	TGTGCCAGCAGTCAGCAGGGTCTCGGCTACACCTTC	CASSQQGLGYTF
-	few	TRBV10-3	TRBJ2-7	TGTGCCATCAGTCGTGCGGGTAGTTCCTACGAGCAGTACTTC	CAISRAGSSYEQYF
-	many	TRBV11-2	TRBJ2-5	TGTGCCAGCAGCCTAGGGATGGTCCAAGAGACCCAGTACTTC	CASSLGMVQETQYF
-	-	TRBV7-9	TRBJ1-6	TGTGCCAGCAGGGGGGAGACCGGGGGTGTATATTCACCCCTCCACTTT	CASRGETGGVYSPLHF
TRBD2	-	TRBV20-1	TRBJ2-3	TGCAGTGCCCCTCCGGTTAGCGGGAGGTTGGGAGATACGCAGTATTTT	CSAPPVSGRLGDTQYF